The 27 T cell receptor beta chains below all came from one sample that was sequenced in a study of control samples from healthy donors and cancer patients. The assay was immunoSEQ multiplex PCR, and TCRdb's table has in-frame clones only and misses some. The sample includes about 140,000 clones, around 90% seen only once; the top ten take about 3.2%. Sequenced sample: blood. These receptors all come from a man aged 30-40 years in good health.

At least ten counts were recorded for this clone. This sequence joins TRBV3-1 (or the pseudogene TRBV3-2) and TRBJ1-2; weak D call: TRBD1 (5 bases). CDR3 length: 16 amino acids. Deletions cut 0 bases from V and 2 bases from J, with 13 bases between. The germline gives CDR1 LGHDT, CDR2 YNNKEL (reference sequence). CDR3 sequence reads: CASSQEGEGFNYGYTF. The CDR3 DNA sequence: TGTGCCAGCAGCCAAGAGGGGGAGGGATTCAACTATGGCTACACCTTC.

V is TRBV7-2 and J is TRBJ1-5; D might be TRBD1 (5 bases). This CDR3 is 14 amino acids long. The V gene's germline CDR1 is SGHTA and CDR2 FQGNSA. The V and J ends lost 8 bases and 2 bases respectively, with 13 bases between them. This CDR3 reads CASLQVAGNQPQHF. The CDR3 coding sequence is TGTGCCAGCCTACAGGTAGCGGGCAATCAGCCCCAGCATTTT.

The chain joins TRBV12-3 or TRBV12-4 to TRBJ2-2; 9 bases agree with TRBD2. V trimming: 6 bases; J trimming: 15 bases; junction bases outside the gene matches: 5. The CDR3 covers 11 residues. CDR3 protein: CASSLAGKVFF. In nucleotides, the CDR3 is TGTGCCAGCAGCCTAGCGGGGAAAGTGTTTTTT.

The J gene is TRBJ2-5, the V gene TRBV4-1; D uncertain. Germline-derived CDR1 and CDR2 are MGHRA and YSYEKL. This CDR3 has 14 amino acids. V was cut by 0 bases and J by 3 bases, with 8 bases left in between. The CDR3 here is CASSQDSGEETQYF. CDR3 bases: TGCGCCAGCAGCCAAGATTCTGGAGAAGAGACCCAGTACTTC.

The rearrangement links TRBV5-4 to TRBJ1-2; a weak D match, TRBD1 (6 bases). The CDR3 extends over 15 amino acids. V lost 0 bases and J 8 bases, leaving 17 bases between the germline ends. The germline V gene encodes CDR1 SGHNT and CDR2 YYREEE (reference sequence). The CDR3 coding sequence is TGTGCCAGCAGCTTGGTCGAGTCCAGGGGACGCGGCTACACCTTC. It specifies CASSLVESRGRGYTF.

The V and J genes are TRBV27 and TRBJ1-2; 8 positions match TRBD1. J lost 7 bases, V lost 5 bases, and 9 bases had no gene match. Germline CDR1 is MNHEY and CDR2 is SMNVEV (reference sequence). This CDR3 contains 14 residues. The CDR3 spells CASSRQGTGGGYTF. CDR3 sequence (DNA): TGTGCCAGCAGTCGACAGGGGACCGGGGGTGGCTACACCTTC.

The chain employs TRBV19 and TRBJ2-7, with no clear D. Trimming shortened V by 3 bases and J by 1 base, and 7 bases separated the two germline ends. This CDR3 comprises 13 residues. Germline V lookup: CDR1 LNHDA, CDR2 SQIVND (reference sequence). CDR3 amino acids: CASSIIGSYEQYF. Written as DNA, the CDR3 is TGTGCCAGTAGTATTATAGGGTCCTACGAGCAGTACTTC.

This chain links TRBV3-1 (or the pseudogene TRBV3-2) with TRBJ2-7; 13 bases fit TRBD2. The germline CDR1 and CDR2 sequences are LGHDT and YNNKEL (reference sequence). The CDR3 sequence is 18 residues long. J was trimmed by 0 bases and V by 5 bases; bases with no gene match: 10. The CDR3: CASSRTGTSGALSYEQYF. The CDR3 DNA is TGTGCCAGCAGCAGGACCGGGACTAGCGGGGCCCTCTCCTACGAGCAGTACTTC.

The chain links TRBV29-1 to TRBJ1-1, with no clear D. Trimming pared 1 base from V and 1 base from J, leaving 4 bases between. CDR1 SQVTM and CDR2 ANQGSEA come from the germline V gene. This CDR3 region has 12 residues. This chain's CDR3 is CSVEGGNTEAFF. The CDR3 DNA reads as TGCAGCGTTGAAGGGGGGAACACTGAAGCTTTCTTT.

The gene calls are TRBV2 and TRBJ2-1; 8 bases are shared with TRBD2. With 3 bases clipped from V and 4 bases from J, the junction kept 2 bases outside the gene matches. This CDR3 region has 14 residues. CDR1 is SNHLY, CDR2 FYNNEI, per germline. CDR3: CASSDLAGYNEQFF. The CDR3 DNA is TGTGCCAGCAGTGACCTAGCGGGTTACAATGAGCAGTTCTTC.

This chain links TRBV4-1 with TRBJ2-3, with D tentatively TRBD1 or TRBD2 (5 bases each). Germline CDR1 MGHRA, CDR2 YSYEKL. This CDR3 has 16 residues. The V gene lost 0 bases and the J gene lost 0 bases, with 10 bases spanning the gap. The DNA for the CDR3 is TGCGCCAGCAGCCAAGATTCCGGGGCCAGCACAGATACGCAGTATTTT. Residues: CASSQDSGASTDTQYF.

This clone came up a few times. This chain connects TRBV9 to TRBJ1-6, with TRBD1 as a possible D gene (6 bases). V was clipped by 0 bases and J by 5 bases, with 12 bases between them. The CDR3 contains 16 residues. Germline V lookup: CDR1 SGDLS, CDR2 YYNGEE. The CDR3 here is CASSVDRDHNNSPLHF. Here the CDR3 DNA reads TGTGCCAGCAGCGTAGACAGGGACCATAATAATTCACCCCTCCACTTT.

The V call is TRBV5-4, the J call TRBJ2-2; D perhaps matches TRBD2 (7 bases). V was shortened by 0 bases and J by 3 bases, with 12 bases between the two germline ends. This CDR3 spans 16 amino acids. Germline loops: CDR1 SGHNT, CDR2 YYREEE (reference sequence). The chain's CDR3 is CASSLAGGQDTGELFF. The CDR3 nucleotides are TGTGCCAGCAGCTTGGCCGGGGGGCAGGACACCGGGGAGCTGTTTTTT.

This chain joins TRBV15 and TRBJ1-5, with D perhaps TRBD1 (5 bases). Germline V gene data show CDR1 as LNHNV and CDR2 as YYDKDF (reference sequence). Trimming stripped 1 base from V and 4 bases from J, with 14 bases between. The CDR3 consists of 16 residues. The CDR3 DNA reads TGTGCCACCAGCAGAGCCCAGGGAATGGGGAATCAGCCCCAGCATTTT. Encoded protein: CATSRAQGMGNQPQHF.

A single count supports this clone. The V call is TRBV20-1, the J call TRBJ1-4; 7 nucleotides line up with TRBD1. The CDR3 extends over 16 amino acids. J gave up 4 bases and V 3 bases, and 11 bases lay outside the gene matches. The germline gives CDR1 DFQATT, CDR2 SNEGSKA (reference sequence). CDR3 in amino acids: CSASPQGGADNEKLFF. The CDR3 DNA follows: TGCAGTGCTAGTCCCCAGGGGGGCGCAGATAATGAAAAACTGTTTTTT.

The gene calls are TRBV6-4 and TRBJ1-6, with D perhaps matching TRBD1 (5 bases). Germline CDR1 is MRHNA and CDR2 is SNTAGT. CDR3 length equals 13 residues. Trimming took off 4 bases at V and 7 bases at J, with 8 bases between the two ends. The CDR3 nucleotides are TGTGCCAGCAGTGTGGGGGGAAATTCACCCCTCCACTTT. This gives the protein CASSVGGNSPLHF.

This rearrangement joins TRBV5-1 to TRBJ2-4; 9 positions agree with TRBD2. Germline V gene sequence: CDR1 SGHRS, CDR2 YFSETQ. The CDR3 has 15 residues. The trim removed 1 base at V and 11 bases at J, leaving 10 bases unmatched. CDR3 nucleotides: TGCGCCAGCAGCTTGAGGGCTAGCGGGGACTCTCTTCAGTACTTC. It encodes CASSLRASGDSLQYF.

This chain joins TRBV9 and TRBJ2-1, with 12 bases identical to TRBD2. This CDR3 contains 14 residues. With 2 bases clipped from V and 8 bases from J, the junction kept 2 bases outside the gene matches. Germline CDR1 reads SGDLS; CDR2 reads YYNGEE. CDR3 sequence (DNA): TGTGCCAGCAGCGTGCCTAGCGGGGGGGATGAGCAGTTCTTC. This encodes CASSVPSGGDEQFF.

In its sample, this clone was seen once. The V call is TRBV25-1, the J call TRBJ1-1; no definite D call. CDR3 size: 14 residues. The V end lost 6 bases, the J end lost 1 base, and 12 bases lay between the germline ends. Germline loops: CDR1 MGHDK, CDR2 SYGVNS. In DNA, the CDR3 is TGTGCCAGCAGAAAGAACGTAGGGAACACTGAAGCTTTCTTT. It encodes CASRKNVGNTEAFF.

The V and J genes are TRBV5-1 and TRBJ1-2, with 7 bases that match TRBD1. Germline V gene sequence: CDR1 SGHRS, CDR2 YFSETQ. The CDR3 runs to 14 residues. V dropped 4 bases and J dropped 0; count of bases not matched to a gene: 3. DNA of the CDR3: TGCGCCAGCAGCCCGGGGACAGCTAACTATGGCTACACCTTC. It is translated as CASSPGTANYGYTF.

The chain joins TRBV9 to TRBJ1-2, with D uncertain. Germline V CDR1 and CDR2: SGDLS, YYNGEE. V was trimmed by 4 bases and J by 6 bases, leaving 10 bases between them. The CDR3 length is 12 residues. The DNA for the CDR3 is TGTGCCAGCAGCACCCACGGGGATGGCTACACCTTC. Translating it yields CASSTHGDGYTF.

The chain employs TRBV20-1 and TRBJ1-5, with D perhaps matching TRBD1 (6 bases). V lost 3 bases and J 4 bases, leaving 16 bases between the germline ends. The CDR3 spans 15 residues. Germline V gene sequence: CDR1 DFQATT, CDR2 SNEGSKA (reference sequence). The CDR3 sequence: CSASASAGANQPQHF. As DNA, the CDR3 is TGCAGTGCTAGTGCTAGCGCGGGGGCTAATCAGCCCCAGCATTTT.

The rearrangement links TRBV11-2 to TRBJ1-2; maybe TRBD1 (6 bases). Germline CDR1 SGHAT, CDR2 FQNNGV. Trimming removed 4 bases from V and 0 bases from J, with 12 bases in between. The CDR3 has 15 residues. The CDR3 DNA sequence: TGTGCCAGCAGCTCCATCAGGGGCCCTAACTATGGCTACACCTTC. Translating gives CASSSIRGPNYGYTF.

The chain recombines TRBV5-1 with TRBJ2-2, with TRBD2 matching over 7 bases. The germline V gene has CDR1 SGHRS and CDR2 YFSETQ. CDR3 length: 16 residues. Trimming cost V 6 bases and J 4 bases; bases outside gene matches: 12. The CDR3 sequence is CASNLDDSGPTGELFF. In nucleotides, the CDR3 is TGCGCCAGCAACCTGGATGATAGCGGGCCCACCGGGGAGCTGTTTTTT.

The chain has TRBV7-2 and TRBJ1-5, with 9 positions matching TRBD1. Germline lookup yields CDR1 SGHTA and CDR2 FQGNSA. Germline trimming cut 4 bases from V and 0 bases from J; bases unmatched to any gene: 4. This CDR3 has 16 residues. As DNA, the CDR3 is TGTGCCAGCAGCTCAAGGACAGGGGATAGCAATCAGCCCCAGCATTTT. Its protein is CASSSRTGDSNQPQHF.

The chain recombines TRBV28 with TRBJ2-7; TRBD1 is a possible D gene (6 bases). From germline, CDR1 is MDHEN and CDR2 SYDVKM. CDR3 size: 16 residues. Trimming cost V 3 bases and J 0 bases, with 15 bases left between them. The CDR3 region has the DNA TGTGCCAGCAGTTTTACGCCCGGGACACCCTCCTACGAGCAGTACTTC. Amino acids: CASSFTPGTPSYEQYF.

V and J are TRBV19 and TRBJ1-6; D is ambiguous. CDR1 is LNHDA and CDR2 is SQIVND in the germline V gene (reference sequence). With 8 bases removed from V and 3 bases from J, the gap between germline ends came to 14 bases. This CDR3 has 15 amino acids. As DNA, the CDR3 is TGTGCCAGTCATCCCAAAATCGGCTATAATTCACCCCTCCACTTT. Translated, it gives CASHPKIGYNSPLHF. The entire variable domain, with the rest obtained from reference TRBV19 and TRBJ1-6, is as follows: DGGITQSPKYLFRKEGQNVTLSCEQNLNHDAMYWYRQDPGQGLRLIYYSQIVNDFQKGDIAEGYSVSREKKESFPLTVTSAQKNPTAFYLCASHPKIGYNSPLHFGNGTRLTVT.